The 22 T cell receptor beta chains below come from one sample, sequenced in a study of blood T cell repertoires in COVID-19 (dated by TCRdb to 2020 to 2022). The library was obtained by the immunoSEQ multiplex PCR assay. The table was pulled from immuneACCESS by TCRdb, which kept in-frame rearrangements only. Such tables lose some clones; where checked, under half of the loss comes from unresolved V genes, and the rest has no known cause. Within this sample are 140,000 or so clones, with about three quarters of them counted one time only. The top ten clonotypes cover about 1.8% of the sample. Sequencing was done on a sample of peripheral blood. The receptors derive from a woman aged 55-70 years with acute or convalescent COVID-19.

This clone is a singleton in its sample. This chain links TRBV14 with TRBJ1-4; 7 bases match TRBD1. Unmatched junction bases numbered 2, after V lost 4 bases and J lost 6 bases. The germline gives CDR1 SGHDN, CDR2 FVKESK. CDR3 length equals 13 residues. This chain's CDR3 is CASSRDSYEKLFF. DNA for the CDR3: TGTGCCAGCAGCCGGGACAGCTATGAAAAACTGTTTTTT.

The chain links TRBV12-5 to TRBJ2-2; D is uncertain. CDR3 size: 21 residues. V dropped 4 bases and J dropped 2 bases, with 29 bases sitting between them. The germline CDR1 and CDR2 sequences are LGHNT and FRNRAP. The CDR3 reads CASGYGGAIKPPRLNTGELFF. CDR3 sequence (DNA): TGTGCTAGTGGTTATGGCGGAGCGATCAAGCCTCCTCGACTCAACACCGGGGAGCTGTTTTTT.

The V and J genes are TRBV28 and TRBJ2-7, with TRBD2 matching 8 bases. This CDR3 spans 12 amino acids. The ends lost 6 bases at V and 2 bases at J; junction bases unmatched: 0. Germline CDR1 reads MDHEN; CDR2 reads SYDVKM. CDR3 DNA sequence: TGTGCCAGCAGACTAGCGGCCTACGAGCAGTACTTC. As protein: CASRLAAYEQYF.

The chain employs TRBV18 and TRBJ1-1; 10 bases are a match to TRBD1. Germline loops: CDR1 KGHSH, CDR2 LQKENI. The CDR3 consists of 15 residues. Unmatched junction bases numbered 5, after V lost 3 bases and J lost 4 bases. Here the CDR3 reads CASSPTGQGSTEAFF. CDR3 nucleotide sequence: TGTGCCAGCTCACCTACGGGACAGGGGAGCACTGAAGCTTTCTTT.

A few counts support this clone. The chain recombines TRBV6-4 with TRBJ2-7; 11 nucleotides agree with TRBD2. The germline V gene encodes CDR1 MRHNA and CDR2 SNTAGT. CDR3 length: 13 residues. The V and J ends lost 9 bases and 4 bases, in that order; junction bases with no gene match: 5. The DNA of the CDR3 is TGTGCCAGTAGAGGACTAGCGGGTTACGAGCAGTACTTC. This encodes CASRGLAGYEQYF.

The chain recombines TRBV11-1 with TRBJ2-1; tentatively, D is TRBD2 (6 bases). The V and J ends lost 1 base and 13 bases respectively, with 11 bases between them. The CDR3 spans 12 residues. The germline CDR1 and CDR2 sequences are SGHAT and FQDESV (reference sequence). This CDR3 reads CASSLVGGRQFF. CDR3 in DNA: TGTGCCAGCAGCTTAGTTGGAGGGCGACAGTTCTTC.

The chain combines TRBV28 with TRBJ1-5; 7 bases are shared with TRBD1. This CDR3 spans 14 amino acids. Germline lookup yields CDR1 MDHEN and CDR2 SYDVKM. With V trimmed by 5 bases and J by 5 bases, 6 bases remained unmatched. The CDR3 region has the DNA TGTGCCAGCAGTGACGACAGGGCGGATCAGCCCCAGCATTTT. Its translation: CASSDDRADQPQHF.

The rearrangement joins TRBV27 to TRBJ1-1; D might be TRBD1 (6 bases). The CDR3 loop spans 14 amino acids. CDR1 is MNHEY, CDR2 SMNVEV, per germline (reference sequence). The V end lost 1 base, the J end lost 1 base, and 7 bases lay between the germline ends. This CDR3 reads CASSLWGQNTEAFF. The DNA for the CDR3 is TGTGCCAGCAGTTTATGGGGACAGAACACTGAAGCTTTCTTT.

The chain combines TRBV5-1 with TRBJ1-2, with TRBD1 matching 9 bases. The trim removed 4 bases at V and 3 bases at J, leaving 4 bases unmatched. This CDR3 is built from 14 residues. The V gene's germline CDR1 is SGHRS and CDR2 YFSETQ. CDR3: CASSGGQGDYGYTF. DNA for the CDR3: TGCGCCAGCAGCGGGGGACAGGGCGACTATGGCTACACCTTC.

This clone showed up just a few times. V is TRBV6-2 or TRBV6-3 and J is TRBJ2-1; weak D call: TRBD1 (6 bases). Germline assignment: CDR1 MNHEY and CDR2 SVGEGT. Trimming stripped 1 base from V and 4 bases from J, with 11 bases between. CDR3 length: 15 amino acids. The CDR3 DNA is TGTGCCAGCAGTTACTTGGGGGCGCGGTACAATGAGCAGTTCTTC. This sequence encodes CASSYLGARYNEQFF.

The V call is TRBV2, the J call TRBJ2-7; no reliable D call. Germline-derived CDR1 and CDR2 are SNHLY and FYNNEI. CDR3 length equals 13 residues. V was clipped by 6 bases and J by 3 bases, with 12 bases between them. The CDR3 loop is CASSLLALYEQYF. The DNA of the CDR3 is TGTGCCAGCAGCCTCTTGGCCCTCTACGAGCAGTACTTC.

On this clone itself: Other DNA variants within this sample encode the same CDR3. The genes are TRBV4-1 and TRBJ2-2; 8 bases agree with TRBD2. The CDR3 has 16 residues. After removal of 3 bases from V and 2 bases from J, the junction contained 5 bases not matched to a gene. Germline CDR1 MGHRA, CDR2 YSYEKL. CDR3 DNA: TGCGCCAGCAGCCACCTCGGGGGGGGAAACACCGGGGAGCTGTTTTTT. Its protein is CASSHLGGGNTGELFF.

The genes are TRBV19 and TRBJ2-2, with 7 bases identical to TRBD1. There are 13 residues in the CDR3. CDR1 and CDR2 from the germline V gene are LNHDA and SQIVND (reference sequence). Unmatched junction bases numbered 5, after V lost 10 bases and J lost 3 bases. The CDR3: CAIRDSDTGELFF. CDR3 in DNA: TGTGCCATCCGGGACAGTGACACCGGGGAGCTGTTTTTT.

In its sample, this clone was seen a few times. V usage is TRBV4-2 and J usage is TRBJ2-5, with a tentative D call TRBD1 (5 bases). This CDR3 has 16 residues. V lost 4 bases and J 5 bases, leaving 20 bases between the germline ends. Germline-derived CDR1 and CDR2 are LGHNA and YNFKEQ. The CDR3 DNA is TGTGCCAGCAGCCCAGGGTCTAGAGGTGGGATCGAGACCCAGTACTTC. Translated, it gives CASSPGSRGGIETQYF.

A note on this clone: Relative to the germline gene, one junction end is altered; a read error may explain this. V is TRBV6-5 and J is TRBJ2-7; perhaps TRBD2 as D (5 bases). CDR3 length: 14 amino acids. Looked up from germline, CDR1 is MNHEY and CDR2 is SVGAGI. CDR3 sequence reads: CASSFNGDSYEQYF. The DNA for the CDR3 is TGCGCCAGCAGTTTCAACGGGGACTCCTACGAGCAGTACTTC.

V gene TRBV28 combines with J gene TRBJ1-2; D is unclear. This CDR3 is 13 amino acids long. CDR1 is MDHEN, CDR2 SYDVKM, per germline. Between the trimmed V and J ends, which lost 6 bases and 4 bases, there was a span of 12 bases. The CDR3: CASSNSGTYGYTF. CDR3 nucleotides: TGTGCCAGCAGCAATTCAGGAACCTATGGCTACACCTTC.

The table lists this clone with a count of one. The chain combines TRBV5-1 with TRBJ2-1; the match to TRBD2 covers 12 bases. Per germline, CDR1 SGHRS and CDR2 YFSETQ. The CDR3 is made up of 15 amino acids. J gave up 7 bases and V 4 bases, and 6 bases lay outside the gene matches. The CDR3 DNA follows: TGCGCCAGCAGCCCGGGACTAGCGGGTGGGAATGAGCAGTTCTTC. Its translation: CASSPGLAGGNEQFF.

The chain combines TRBV5-1 with TRBJ2-3, with 7 bases lining up with TRBD2. The junction had 7 bases not matched to a gene; V was cut back by 5 bases and J by 4 bases. Germline assignment: CDR1 SGHRS and CDR2 YFSETQ. This CDR3 has 14 residues. The CDR3 nucleotides read TGCGCCAGCAGAGGGGAGGGAAAGGCAGATACGCAGTATTTT. This gives the protein CASRGEGKADTQYF.

CDR3 nucleotides: TGCGCCAGCAGCTATCTGAACACCGGGGAGCTGTTTTTT. Translated, it gives CASSYLNTGELFF. V is TRBV5-1 and J is TRBJ2-2; D is uncertain. The CDR3 runs to 13 residues. Trimming took 3 bases from V and 1 from J, leaving 4 bases between them. Looked up from germline, CDR1 is SGHRS and CDR2 is YFSETQ.

The genes are TRBV18 and TRBJ1-1, with TRBD1 as a possible D gene (5 bases). Per germline, CDR1 KGHSH and CDR2 LQKENI. This CDR3 spans 16 amino acids. The ends were cut back, 0 bases at V and 5 bases at J, with 16 bases in the middle. The CDR3 nucleotides are TGTGCCAGCTCACCACCGGCAGGGAGGGACTTGACTGAAGCTTTCTTT. Translation gives CASSPPAGRDLTEAFF.

This clone was counted a few times. J is TRBJ2-2 and V is TRBV7-9, with D maybe TRBD1 (6 bases). Germline V gene sequence: CDR1 SEHNR, CDR2 FQNEAQ (reference sequence). This CDR3 region has 15 residues. Trimming took off 3 bases at V and 0 bases at J, with 8 bases between the two ends. The CDR3 region is CASSFDRSNTGELFF. The CDR3, as DNA: TGTGCCAGCAGCTTTGACAGGTCGAACACCGGGGAGCTGTTTTTT.

CDR3 region: CASSQGVRMGEKLFF. CDR3 nucleotides: TGTGCCAGCAGCCAAGGAGTCAGGATGGGTGAAAAACTGTTTTTT. The rearrangement links TRBV14 to TRBJ1-4; D remains unclear. CDR3 length: 15 amino acids. Trimming pared 1 base from V and 7 bases from J, leaving 13 bases between. CDR1 is SGHDN, CDR2 FVKESK, per germline.